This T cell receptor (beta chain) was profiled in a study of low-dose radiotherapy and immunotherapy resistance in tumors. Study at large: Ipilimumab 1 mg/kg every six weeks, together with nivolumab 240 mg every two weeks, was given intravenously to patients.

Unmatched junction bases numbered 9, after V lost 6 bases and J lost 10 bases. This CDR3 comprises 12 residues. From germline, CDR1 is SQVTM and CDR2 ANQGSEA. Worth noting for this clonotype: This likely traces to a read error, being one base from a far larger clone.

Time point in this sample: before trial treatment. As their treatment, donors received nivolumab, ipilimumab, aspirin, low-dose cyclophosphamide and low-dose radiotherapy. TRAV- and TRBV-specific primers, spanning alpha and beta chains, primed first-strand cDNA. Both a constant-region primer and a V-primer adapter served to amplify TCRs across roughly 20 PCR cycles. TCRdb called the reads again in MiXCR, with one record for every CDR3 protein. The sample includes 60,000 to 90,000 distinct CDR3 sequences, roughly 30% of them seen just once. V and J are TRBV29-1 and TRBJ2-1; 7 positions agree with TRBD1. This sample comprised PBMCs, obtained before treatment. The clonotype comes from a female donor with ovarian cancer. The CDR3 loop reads CSVEDRTYEQFF. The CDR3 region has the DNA TGCAGCGTGGAGGACAGGACCTACGAGCAGTTCTTC.